This TCR beta chain was sequenced for a study of response to subunit inactivated influenza vaccine. TCRdb fed the RT-PCR reads into MiXCR, producing one record per CDR3 protein. The sample records hundreds of thousands of distinct CDR3 sequences, around 22% being singletons. The TCR originated in a man between 50 and 75 years old who received an inactivated influenza vaccine. The specimen was PBMCs from blood, collected about 20 months after vaccination.

The CDR3: CASSRTGVLIREKLFF. CDR3 bases: TGTGCCAGCAGCAGGACAGGGGTTCTTATACGTGAAAAACTGTTTTTT. The chain combines TRBV28 with TRBJ1-4, with 9 nucleotides matching TRBD1. The CDR3 sequence is 16 residues long. Trimming took 6 bases from V and 7 from J; bases not matched to a gene: 12. Germline lookup yields CDR1 MDHEN and CDR2 SYDVKM.